This is a list of T cell receptor beta chains from one sample in a study of identical twins. TCRdb passed the 5' RACE reads through MiXCR, listing each CDR3 protein once. The profile covers 500,000 or so distinct CDR3 sequences, with approximately 15% appearing a single time and around 0.57% taken by the ten largest. The data also belong to a second study, concerning yellow fever vaccine responses in identical twins.

Sample: CD4+ T cells sorted from blood. These receptors all come from a woman under 30 in good health. Both conserved end residues are part of each CDR3. Each record gives: J gene, D gene, V gene, clone size, CDR3 protein. The D gene is left open where the match is weak. A row's size may be missing; if present it is once, few, many or a size class.

TRBJ1-6	TRBD1	TRBV7-8	few	CASSTTGVRNSPLHF
TRBJ2-1	-	TRBV20-1	few	CSALKGSYNEQFF
TRBJ2-5	TRBD2	TRBV5-1	-	CASSLGERERETQYF
TRBJ1-1	-	TRBV6-5	few	CASSYLGGNTEAFF
TRBJ2-7	TRBD2	TRBV9	-	CASSVGWTSGGEQYF
TRBJ2-1	TRBD2	TRBV5-1	many	CASSLAGFSGSSYNEQFF
TRBJ1-6	-	TRBV7-9	-	CASSISYSPLHF
TRBJ2-7	-	TRBV14	-	CASSQAGRGEQYF
TRBJ2-1	TRBD2	TRBV28	-	CASIRGSSGNDNEQFF
TRBJ2-7	-	TRBV27	few	CASSLAGVESYEQYF
TRBJ2-1	TRBD2	TRBV7-9	few	CASSPTTSGGGNEQFF